One sample yielded the 3 T cell receptor beta chains listed below, sequenced in a study of cytomegalovirus exposure and HLA in healthy donors. 60 Vbeta and 13 Jbeta primers were used in PCR. Sequenced by immunoSEQ multiplex PCR; TCRdb stores in-frame clones only, minus some. The sample yields some 220,000 clones, approximately 90% seen once. The specimen was PBMCs. These receptors came from a woman between 18 and 29 years old in good health and CMV-seronegative.

The gene calls are TRBV11-2 and TRBJ1-6; possible D gene TRBD1, 6 bases. The V end was cut by 3 bases, the J end by 7 bases, with 16 bases between. Germline CDR1 is SGHAT and CDR2 is FQNNGV. The CDR3 runs to 16 residues. The CDR3 coding sequence is TGTGCCAGCAGCTTCTTATCGGGGGGCTCAAATTCACCCCTCCACTTT. This sequence encodes CASSFLSGGSNSPLHF.

The chain recombines TRBV11-3 with TRBJ2-1; 15 nucleotides agree with TRBD2. The CDR3 is 19 residues long. Germline V lookup: CDR1 SGHNT, CDR2 YENEEA. Germline trimming cut 4 bases from V and 4 bases from J; bases unmatched to any gene: 11. CDR3 region: CASSSPGTSGGSSYNEQFF. The CDR3 DNA reads TGTGCCAGCAGCTCCCCCGGGACTAGCGGGGGGTCCTCTTACAATGAGCAGTTCTTC.

V usage is TRBV9 and J usage is TRBJ1-2, with 9 bases identical to TRBD1. The CDR3 extends over 18 amino acids. The junction had 17 bases not matched to a gene; V was cut back by 4 bases and J by 4 bases. Germline CDR1 SGDLS, CDR2 YYNGEE. CDR3 protein: CASSLSRTGVRRVYGYTF. DNA for the CDR3: TGTGCCAGCAGCCTAAGCCGGACAGGGGTGCGGAGGGTCTATGGCTACACCTTC.